A single sample gave rise to the 30 T cell receptor beta chains below, sequenced in a study of technical replicates of blood from a few donors. Repertoires were generated with immunoSEQ multiplex PCR, while TCRdb's copy carries only in-frame clones and drops some. The sample carries 74,000 or so clones, 90% to 95% recorded once. Sequencing was performed on T cells isolated from PBMCs. The source of these receptors is a human donor in good health.

V usage is TRBV5-6 and J usage is TRBJ1-2; D uncertain. V shed 4 bases and J shed 4 bases, with 14 bases lying between them. The CDR3 is 14 residues long. Germline values: CDR1 SGHDT, CDR2 YYEEEE. The CDR3 spells CASSPGRGAYGYTF. The CDR3 DNA is TGTGCCAGCAGCCCGGGCCGGGGAGCCTATGGCTACACCTTC.

V is TRBV11-2 and J is TRBJ2-2; 8 bases are shared with TRBD1. CDR1 and CDR2 (germline): SGHAT, FQNNGV. The CDR3 loop spans 18 amino acids. J was trimmed by 1 base and V by 6 bases; bases with no gene match: 13. The CDR3 DNA follows: TGTGCCAGCAGAAGTGCCGGGACAGGAGTGGGGAACACCGGGGAGCTGTTTTTT. It yields the protein CASRSAGTGVGNTGELFF.

This rearrangement joins TRBV27 to TRBJ2-4; the match to TRBD1 covers 10 bases. Trimming removed 5 bases from V and 6 bases from J; junction bases left unmatched: 19. Germline lookup yields CDR1 MNHEY and CDR2 SMNVEV (reference sequence). This CDR3 has 19 amino acids. This CDR3 reads CASSNSRWGGDRGRNIQYF. The CDR3 coding sequence is TGTGCCAGCAGTAACTCCCGTTGGGGGGGGGACAGGGGAAGAAACATTCAGTACTTC.

The chain couples TRBV18 to TRBJ2-6; 8 bases line up with TRBD1. Germline V CDR1 and CDR2: KGHSH, LQKENI. This CDR3 has 17 residues. After removal of 3 bases from V and 0 bases from J, the junction contained 4 bases not matched to a gene. The CDR3 spells CASSPGTGYSGANVLTF. Written as DNA, the CDR3 is TGTGCCAGCTCACCCGGGACAGGATACTCTGGGGCCAACGTCCTGACTTTC.

The chain employs TRBV20-1 and TRBJ2-5; tentative D call: TRBD2 (5 bases). There are 11 residues in the CDR3. Germline V gene sequence: CDR1 DFQATT, CDR2 SNEGSKA (reference sequence). CDR3 in amino acids: CSGVGIGTQYF. The DNA of the CDR3 is TGCAGCGGGGTGGGAATTGGGACCCAGTACTTC.

The chain links TRBV7-3 to TRBJ2-5; the match to TRBD1 covers 7 bases. Germline V gene sequence: CDR1 SGHTA, CDR2 FQGTGA. Germline trimming cut 5 bases from V and 4 bases from J; bases unmatched to any gene: 7. CDR3 length: 14 amino acids. The DNA of the CDR3 is TGTGCCAGCAGCCTGACAGGGTCCGGAGAGACCCAGTACTTC. Amino acid sequence: CASSLTGSGETQYF.

The V and J genes are TRBV7-9 and TRBJ1-5; TRBD1 might be the D (6 bases). Germline assignment: CDR1 SEHNR and CDR2 FQNEAQ (reference sequence). The CDR3 is made up of 14 amino acids. V lost 1 base to trimming and J lost 4 bases, with 8 bases between them. Here the CDR3 reads CASSLGQANQPQHF. The CDR3 nucleotides read TGTGCCAGCAGCTTAGGACAGGCTAATCAGCCCCAGCATTTT.

The V gene is TRBV7-9, the J gene TRBJ2-7, with 7 bases identical to TRBD1. Germline V gene lookup returns CDR1 SEHNR and CDR2 FQNEAQ (reference sequence). The CDR3 consists of 14 residues. The junction had 6 bases not matched to a gene; V was cut back by 4 bases and J by 3 bases. The CDR3 DNA reads as TGTGCCAGCAGCTCCCGACAGGGCGGCTACGAGCAGTACTTC. Encoded protein: CASSSRQGGYEQYF.

The chain links TRBV7-2 to TRBJ2-1; a possible D gene is TRBD2 (6 bases). Trimming took 5 bases from V and 0 from J, leaving 17 bases between them. CDR1 SGHTA and CDR2 FQGNSA come from the germline V gene. The CDR3 has 17 residues. The CDR3 nucleotides are TGTGCCAGCAGCACATCAGTCCGGGGGAGCTCCTACAATGAGCAGTTCTTC. It translates to CASSTSVRGSSYNEQFF.

This chain links TRBV5-1 with TRBJ2-7; TRBD2 aligns across 16 bases. This CDR3 spans 17 amino acids. The trim removed 4 bases at V and 5 bases at J, leaving 9 bases unmatched. The germline V gene encodes CDR1 SGHRS and CDR2 YFSETQ. The CDR3 loop is CASSPGLAGGPTHEQYF. The CDR3 DNA reads TGCGCCAGCAGCCCGGGACTAGCGGGAGGGCCTACCCACGAGCAGTACTTC.

The gene calls are TRBV19 and TRBJ1-5, with unresolved D. From germline, CDR1 is LNHDA and CDR2 SQIVND (reference sequence). The CDR3 spans 15 residues. Deletions cut 10 bases from V and 2 bases from J, with 18 bases between. The CDR3 coding sequence is TGTGCCACCCAAACCTTGACGGCGGGCAATCAGCCCCAGCATTTT. Translating gives CATQTLTAGNQPQHF.

The chain combines TRBV4-1 with TRBJ2-7, with TRBD2 matching 9 bases. Germline values: CDR1 MGHRA, CDR2 YSYEKL. This CDR3 has 14 residues. Losses at the gene ends were 2 bases for V and 2 bases for J; bases not matched to a gene: 1. The CDR3 loop reads CASSQQRGAYEQYF. As DNA, the CDR3 is TGCGCCAGCAGCCAACAGCGGGGGGCCTACGAGCAGTACTTC.

The V gene is TRBV2, the J gene TRBJ1-1; TRBD1 matches 7 bases. The length of the CDR3 is 14 residues. Unmatched junction bases numbered 3, after V lost 4 bases and J lost 1 base. CDR1 is SNHLY, CDR2 FYNNEI, per germline. CDR3 sequence reads: CASSGGQANTEAFF. In DNA, the CDR3 is TGTGCCAGCAGTGGTGGACAGGCGAACACTGAAGCTTTCTTT.

The rearrangement joins TRBV28 to TRBJ2-7; weak D call: TRBD2 (6 bases). The germline V and J ends were trimmed by 11 bases and 3 bases, with 14 bases remaining between them. Germline lookup yields CDR1 MDHEN and CDR2 SYDVKM. The CDR3 length is 12 residues. In nucleotides, the CDR3 is TGTGCCTCACATGGGGGAGGCTACGAGCAGTACTTC. It encodes CASHGGGYEQYF.

The rearrangement uses TRBV10-3 and TRBJ2-2; 7 bases are a match to TRBD1. CDR3 length: 14 residues. CDR1 is ENHRY, CDR2 SYGVKD, per germline. The J segment lost 8 bases and the V segment lost 6 bases, leaving 9 bases of the junction unmatched. The CDR3 spells CAIRPPTGIGELFF. The CDR3 coding sequence is TGTGCCATCAGGCCACCGACAGGGATTGGGGAGCTGTTTTTT.

The rearrangement joins TRBV27 to TRBJ2-7; 8 nucleotides line up with TRBD1. The V and J ends lost 6 bases and 0 bases, in that order; junction bases with no gene match: 4. The CDR3 consists of 14 residues. Germline values: CDR1 MNHEY, CDR2 SMNVEV (reference sequence). The CDR3 here is CASRDRESSYEQYF. The CDR3 DNA reads as TGTGCCAGCAGGGACAGGGAGAGCTCCTACGAGCAGTACTTC.

The J gene is TRBJ2-2, the V gene TRBV5-4; the match to TRBD1 covers 8 bases. CDR1 is SGHNT, CDR2 YYREEE, per germline (reference sequence). The CDR3 extends over 16 amino acids. V shed 2 bases and J 3 bases; nucleotides not matched to a gene: 6. CDR3 DNA: TGTGCCAGCAGCTTCCCGGGACAGGAATACACCGGGGAGCTGTTTTTT. Amino acids: CASSFPGQEYTGELFF. Drawing the rest from reference TRBV5-4 and TRBJ2-2, the complete variable domain is ETGVTQSPTHLIKTRGQQVTLRCSSQSGHNTVSWYQQALGQGPQFIFQYYREEENGRGNFPPRFSGLQFPNYSSELNVNALELDDSALYLCASSFPGQEYTGELFFGEGSRLTVL.

The rearrangement joins TRBV28 to TRBJ2-1; 13 bases match TRBD2. The CDR3 covers 18 residues. Trimming at V came to 2 bases and at J to 6 bases, leaving 10 bases not matched to a gene. Per the germline V gene, CDR1 is MDHEN and CDR2 is SYDVKM. CDR3 protein: CASSLPGLAGDLFNEQFF. CDR3 nucleotides: TGTGCCAGCAGTTTACCCGGACTAGCGGGGGACCTATTCAATGAGCAGTTCTTC.

The V and J genes are TRBV5-1 and TRBJ2-3; TRBD2 matches 11 bases. CDR3 length: 16 residues. V lost 5 bases to trimming and J lost 2 bases; unmatched junction nucleotides: 7. The V gene's germline CDR1 is SGHRS and CDR2 YFSETQ. In DNA form, the CDR3 reads TGCGCCAGCAGGCCGGGACTAGCGGCCACCACAGATACGCAGTATTTT. This sequence encodes CASRPGLAATTDTQYF.

This sequence joins TRBV7-2 and TRBJ2-7, with TRBD2 matching over 7 bases. This CDR3 is 14 amino acids long. Germline V gives CDR1 SGHTA, CDR2 FQGNSA. V gave up 2 bases and J gave up 2 bases; unmatched junction bases: 3. CDR3 nucleotide sequence: TGTGCCAGCAGCTTACTTGCGGGAGCCTACGAGCAGTACTTC. As protein: CASSLLAGAYEQYF.

This clone turned up a few times. The chain couples TRBV19 to TRBJ1-1; D is uncertain. Per the germline V gene, CDR1 is LNHDA and CDR2 is SQIVND (reference sequence). Trimming took 4 bases from V and 4 from J, leaving 7 bases between them. The CDR3 has 12 residues. The CDR3 here is CASSSGGTEAFF. The CDR3 coding sequence is TGTGCCAGTAGTAGCGGTGGCACTGAAGCTTTCTTT.

The CDR3 loop reads CASSGRLGRSTDTQYF. The DNA of the CDR3 is TGTGCCAGCAGCGGTCGACTAGGCCGAAGCACAGATACGCAGTATTTT. This chain links TRBV7-9 with TRBJ2-3; tentative D call: TRBD2 (6 bases). The CDR3 loop spans 16 amino acids. The V end lost 5 bases, the J end lost 0 bases, and 15 bases lay between the germline ends. The germline V gene has CDR1 SEHNR and CDR2 FQNEAQ (reference sequence).

The chain couples TRBV6-5 to TRBJ1-1, with D uncertain. The CDR3 runs to 14 residues. In germline, CDR1 is MNHEY, CDR2 SVGAGI. Trimming removed 0 bases at V and 3 bases at J, with 8 bases between. In DNA form, the CDR3 reads TGTGCCAGCAGTTACTCGTCACGGGACACTGAAGCTTTCTTT. It encodes CASSYSSRDTEAFF.

V gene TRBV27 combines with J gene TRBJ1-6, with D perhaps matching TRBD1 (5 bases). This CDR3 region has 13 residues. CDR1 MNHEY and CDR2 SMNVEV come from the germline V gene (reference sequence). Trimming removed 3 bases at V and 8 bases at J, with 8 bases between. CDR3 nucleotide sequence: TGTGCCAGCAGTTTCAGGGAGGATTCACCCCTCCACTTT. It specifies CASSFREDSPLHF.

V gene TRBV11-3 combines with J gene TRBJ2-3; D perhaps matches TRBD1 (5 bases). CDR1 is SGHNT, CDR2 YENEEA, per germline. The CDR3 is made up of 17 amino acids. Trimming shortened V by 5 bases and J by 1 base, and 19 bases separated the two germline ends. DNA of the CDR3: TGTGCCAGCAGCCGAGAACCCCCCAGGGTGGGCACAGATACGCAGTATTTT. This codes for CASSREPPRVGTDTQYF.

CDR3 protein: CASSPNGAGAPRSTNEKLFF. The CDR3 region has the DNA TGTGCCAGCAGTCCAAACGGGGCAGGGGCACCTAGATCAACTAATGAAAAACTGTTTTTT. The rearrangement joins TRBV28 to TRBJ1-4; D possibly corresponds to TRBD1 (6 bases). The CDR3 totals 20 residues. Germline V gives CDR1 MDHEN, CDR2 SYDVKM. V was shortened by 5 bases and J by 0 bases, with 25 bases between the two germline ends. The full variable domain, rest sourced from reference TRBV28 and TRBJ1-4, is DVKVTQSSRYLVKRTGEKVFLECVQDMDHENMFWYRQDPGLGLRLIYFSYDVKMKEKGDIPEGYSVSREKKERFSLILESASTNQTSMYLCASSPNGAGAPRSTNEKLFFGSGTQLSVL.

This chain joins TRBV11-2 and TRBJ2-3, with 8 bases identical to TRBD2. The V gene's germline CDR1 is SGHAT and CDR2 FQNNGV. The V and J ends lost 6 bases and 0 bases, in that order; junction bases with no gene match: 11. This CDR3 contains 17 residues. The CDR3: CASRSFGGAISTDTQYF. The CDR3 nucleotides are TGTGCCAGCAGATCCTTCGGGGGGGCAATCAGCACAGATACGCAGTATTTT.

This chain links TRBV7-6 with TRBJ2-5; D remains ambiguous. CDR1 and CDR2 (germline): SGHVS, FNYEAQ. This CDR3 is 14 amino acids long. Trimming removed 4 bases from V and 2 bases from J, with 11 bases in between. The CDR3 loop is CASSSRNPQETQYF. CDR3 bases: TGTGCCAGCAGCTCGCGGAACCCACAAGAGACCCAGTACTTC.

V is TRBV18 and J is TRBJ2-3; 7 nucleotides align to TRBD2. Germline V lookup: CDR1 KGHSH, CDR2 LQKENI. After removal of 0 bases from V and 0 bases from J, the junction contained 0 bases not matched to a gene. The CDR3 loop spans 15 amino acids. This CDR3 is CASSPPSGSTDTQYF. Written as DNA, the CDR3 is TGTGCCAGCTCACCACCTAGCGGGAGCACAGATACGCAGTATTTT.

V gene TRBV18 combines with J gene TRBJ1-4, with D uncertain. This CDR3 has 12 amino acids. V dropped 3 bases and J dropped 7 bases, with 6 bases sitting between them. Germline assignment: CDR1 KGHSH and CDR2 LQKENI. DNA of the CDR3: TGTGCCAGCTCACCCATTAGTGAAAAACTGTTTTTT. This translates into CASSPISEKLFF.